What follows are 18 T cell receptor beta chains derived from one specimen sequenced in a study of blood T cells in healthy people across ages. Alongside a J-beta primer mix, a sample-barcoded 5' primer served in a second PCR lasting about 6 to 12 cycles. MiXCR was run by TCRdb on the 5' RACE reads, yielding one entry per CDR3 protein. Of approximately 800,000 distinct CDR3 sequences detected, around two thirds appear once; the ten largest clones hold 28%. Material: blood. The receptor set was obtained from a man aged 25 to 40 in good health.

The chain joins TRBV3-1 to TRBJ2-7, with D unresolved. The CDR3 has 14 amino acids. CDR1 and CDR2 from the germline V gene are LGHDT and YNNKEL (reference sequence). V was cut by 0 bases and J by 3 bases, with 9 bases left in between. CDR3 bases: TGTGCCAGCAGCCAAGAGGGGAAAGGCTACGAGCAGTACTTC. Protein product: CASSQEGKGYEQYF.

This rearrangement joins TRBV9 to TRBJ2-7; the match to TRBD1 covers 7 bases. Trimming removed 3 bases from V and 2 bases from J; junction bases left unmatched: 5. The CDR3 runs 14 residues. Per the germline V gene, CDR1 is SGDLS and CDR2 is YYNGEE. CDR3 bases: TGTGCCAGCAGCGAGGGACAGAGGACCTACGAGCAGTACTTC. Protein sequence: CASSEGQRTYEQYF.

This clonotype was seen once. A read error may account for a junction end that differs from germline. The J gene is TRBJ2-5, the V gene TRBV18; 7 nucleotides line up with TRBD1. The J call may be incorrect, as the DNA end agrees better with TRBJ2-7. This CDR3 is 16 amino acids long. CDR1 is KGHSH and CDR2 is LQKENI in the germline V gene. In nucleotides, the CDR3 is TGTGTCAGCTCACCAAGTTTCCAGACAGGGACCCACGAGCAGTACTTC. Residues: CVSSPSFQTGTHEQYF.

The chain is built from TRBV5-4 and TRBJ1-5; possible D gene TRBD1, 6 bases. The ends were cut back, 0 bases at V and 1 base at J, with 8 bases in the middle. The germline CDR1 and CDR2 sequences are SGHNT and YYREEE (reference sequence). There are 15 residues in the CDR3. The CDR3 reads CASSLGDTSNQPQHF. For the CDR3, the DNA is TGTGCCAGCAGCTTGGGGGACACAAGCAATCAGCCCCAGCATTTT.

The rearrangement uses TRBV7-2 and TRBJ1-5; D unclear. In germline, CDR1 is SGHTA, CDR2 FQGNSA. Trimming pared 5 bases from V and 0 bases from J, leaving 14 bases between. This CDR3 region has 16 residues. The CDR3 loop reads CASSPTAGYSNQPQHF. CDR3 coding DNA: TGTGCCAGCAGCCCCACCGCCGGGTATAGCAATCAGCCCCAGCATTTT.

V and J are TRBV10-3 and TRBJ1-2; possibly TRBD1 for D (6 bases). Per the germline V gene, CDR1 is ENHRY and CDR2 is SYGVKD. V gave up 0 bases and J gave up 7 bases, with 15 bases separating them. This CDR3 region has 15 residues. The chain's CDR3 is CAISESTNREAGYTF. CDR3 bases: TGTGCCATCAGTGAGTCCACGAACAGGGAGGCTGGCTACACCTTC.

The chain uses TRBV7-6 and TRBJ2-3; 8 nucleotides match TRBD1. J gave up 1 base and V 4 bases, and 13 bases lay outside the gene matches. Germline assignment: CDR1 SGHVS and CDR2 FNYEAQ. The CDR3 is 18 residues long. In DNA form, the CDR3 reads TGTGCCAGCAGCTCACCATCGGGACAGGTCTTTGGCACAGATACGCAGTATTTT. It encodes CASSSPSGQVFGTDTQYF.

This clonotype was picked up a small number of times. The chain combines TRBV4-3 with TRBJ2-7; D not certain. V was cut by 1 base and J by 5 bases, with 15 bases left in between. The CDR3 totals 15 residues. The germline V gene has CDR1 LGHNA and CDR2 YSLEER. The CDR3 nucleotides are TGCGCCAGCAGCCAAGGACCTAGAATGAGCCACGAGCAGTACTTC. Amino acids: CASSQGPRMSHEQYF.

This chain uses TRBV4-2 with TRBJ2-7; weak D call: TRBD1 (6 bases). Trimming took off 3 bases at V and 2 bases at J, with 11 bases between the two ends. Germline V gives CDR1 LGHNA, CDR2 YNFKEQ. The CDR3 is made up of 14 amino acids. As DNA, the CDR3 is TGTGCCAGCAGCCAGGAAAGGGGGACCTACGAGCAGTACTTC. This encodes CASSQERGTYEQYF.

V is TRBV10-3 and J is TRBJ2-4; 8 bases fit TRBD2. The J call may be wrong; the DNA end is better matched by TRBJ2-7. This CDR3 has 12 residues. Germline loops: CDR1 ENHRY, CDR2 SYGVKD. The CDR3 protein is CAITTGGAEQYF. Written as DNA, the CDR3 is TGTGCCATCACCACGGGAGGGGCCGAGCAGTACTTC.

This clonotype has a handful of counts. The CDR3 sequence: CSVQGYSYNEQFF. DNA of the CDR3: TGCAGCGTTCAGGGTTACTCCTACAATGAGCAGTTCTTC. The chain carries TRBV29-1 and TRBJ2-1; a possible D gene is TRBD1 (5 bases). Germline V gives CDR1 SQVTM, CDR2 ANQGSEA. V was cut by 5 bases and J by 0 bases, with 8 bases left in between. This CDR3 is 13 amino acids long.

The chain has TRBV11-2 and TRBJ1-2; unclear D gene. V was cut by 5 bases and J by 6 bases, with 19 bases left in between. Germline V lookup: CDR1 SGHAT, CDR2 FQNNGV. This CDR3 has 15 amino acids. CDR3 protein: CASSPRPPLGDGYTF. DNA of the CDR3: TGTGCCAGCAGCCCTCGGCCCCCTCTAGGCGATGGCTACACCTTC.

The chain joins TRBV20-1 to TRBJ2-3; D is uncertain. Looked up from germline, CDR1 is DFQATT and CDR2 is SNEGSKA (reference sequence). Between the trimmed V and J ends, which lost 0 bases and 7 bases, there was a span of 20 bases. The CDR3 runs 16 residues. The DNA for the CDR3 is TGCAGTGCTAGAGATCCCTTGAGGACGTTCGGTTATACGCAGTATTTT. It encodes CSARDPLRTFGYTQYF.

The chain is built from TRBV6-2 or TRBV6-3 and TRBJ2-3, with D perhaps TRBD2 (7 bases). Germline V gene data show CDR1 as MNHEY and CDR2 as SVGEGT. V was trimmed by 8 bases and J by 1 base, leaving 22 bases between them. The CDR3 spans 17 residues. The CDR3 reads CASGERLRGLRTDTQYF. DNA of the CDR3: TGTGCCAGCGGCGAAAGGTTGCGGGGGCTTCGCACAGATACGCAGTATTTT.

This sequence joins TRBV10-3 and TRBJ1-5, with TRBD1 matching over 7 bases. The germline V gene has CDR1 ENHRY and CDR2 SYGVKD. With 6 bases clipped from V and 7 bases from J, the junction kept 9 bases outside the gene matches. The CDR3 sequence is 14 residues long. CDR3 bases: TGTGCCATCAGCCAGGGGGTCAGCGGGCAGCCCCAGCATTTT. Protein sequence: CAISQGVSGQPQHF.

The V and J genes are TRBV12-3 or TRBV12-4 and TRBJ2-6, with 11 bases matching TRBD1. The CDR3 is 18 amino acids. The V segment lost 3 bases and the J segment 2 bases; nucleotides outside the gene matches: 6. The CDR3 DNA reads TGTGCCAGCAGTTTGGGTTTGGACAGGGGGCCTGGGGCCAACGTCCTGACTTTC. Its translation is CASSLGLDRGPGANVLTF.

This chain joins TRBV14 and TRBJ1-1, with D unclear. The CDR3 has 13 amino acids. The V end was cut by 4 bases, the J end by 0 bases, with 6 bases between. Looked up from germline, CDR1 is SGHDN and CDR2 is FVKESK. CDR3 loop: CASSLSMNTEAFF. CDR3 DNA: TGTGCCAGCAGCCTCAGTATGAACACTGAAGCTTTCTTT.

Many counts were recorded for this clonotype. The V and J genes are TRBV20-1 and TRBJ2-1; 10 bases fit TRBD2. With 0 bases clipped from V and 3 bases from J, the junction kept 5 bases outside the gene matches. CDR1 is DFQATT and CDR2 is SNEGSKA in the germline V gene (reference sequence). The CDR3 is made up of 16 amino acids. As DNA, the CDR3 is TGCAGTGCTAGAGAATTTGGACTAGCGGACTACAATGAGCAGTTCTTC. Amino acids: CSAREFGLADYNEQFF.